The rows below give T cell receptor beta chains drawn from one sample of a study of blood T cell repertoires in COVID-19. Only in-frame clones appear in the TCRdb table, and some are missing; sequencing was by immunoSEQ multiplex PCR. The table has 95,000 to 150,000 clones, about 83% seen once. Material: PBMCs or T cells enriched from blood (not recorded which). The receptors stem from a woman aged 25 to 39 who had recovered from COVID-19. Each CDR3 is given with its conserved first and last residue. The order of the fields is clone size, D gene, V gene, J gene, CDR3 DNA, CDR3 protein. D genes are given only for firm matches. Where a row states a size, it is once, few, many or the class of an expanded clone; other rows omit it.

-	-	TRBV6-1	TRBJ2-2	TGTGCCAGCAGTGAAGCGGGGCAGGGGTCCGGGGAGCTGTTTTTT	CASSEAGQGSGELFF
-	TRBD1	TRBV7-9	TRBJ1-1	TGTGCCAGCAGCCTCCAGGGGGCTTGGACTGAAGCTTTCTTT	CASSLQGAWTEAFF
-	TRBD1	TRBV28	TRBJ2-3	TGTGCCAGCAGTTTGGACCTGAGACAGGGAACGCAGTATTTT	CASSLDLRQGTQYF
few	-	TRBV4-2	TRBJ1-5	TGTGCCAGCAGCCCGAGGGTTGGGAGGGATAGCAATCAGCCCCAGCATTTT	CASSPRVGRDSNQPQHF
-	TRBD1	TRBV4-1	TRBJ2-5	TGCGCCAGCAGCCATCCGGGACAGGGAGAAGAGACCCAGTACTTC	CASSHPGQGEETQYF
-	-	TRBV5-1	TRBJ1-1	TGCGCCAGCAGCTTGGACAGGGATTTGGCTTTCTTT	CASSLDRDLAFF
-	TRBD1	TRBV27	TRBJ2-7	TGTGCCAGCAGTTCAGACAGGGAACGGTACGAGCAGTACTTC	CASSSDRERYEQYF
-	TRBD1	TRBV4-1	TRBJ2-7	TGCGCCAGCAGCCAAGGGGTAGGACAGGGGTACGAGCAGTACTTC	CASSQGVGQGYEQYF
-	-	TRBV2	TRBJ2-4	TGTGCCAGCAGTGAAATGATAGGCGGGAAAGGAAACATTCAGTACTTC	CASSEMIGGKGNIQYF
-	-	TRBV10-3	TRBJ2-2	TGTGCCATCAGGCAGCGGGGGGAGCTGTTTTTT	CAIRQRGELFF
-	TRBD2	TRBV7-9	TRBJ2-1	TGTGCCAGCAGCTTAGGGACTAGCGGGAGACTGGGCAATGAGCAGTTCTTC	CASSLGTSGRLGNEQFF
-	TRBD1	TRBV7-2	TRBJ1-5	TGTGCCAGCAGCTTAGAGACAGGGTACAATCAGCCCCAGCATTTT	CASSLETGYNQPQHF
-	TRBD2	TRBV9	TRBJ2-5	TGTGCCAGCAGCGTAGCCAATTTCGCTAGCGGGAGGGCAGAGACCCAGTACTTC	CASSVANFASGRAETQYF
few	TRBD1	TRBV10-3	TRBJ2-1	TGTGCCATCGGACAGGGAGTTAGCTATGAGCAGTTCTTC	CAIGQGVSYEQFF
few	-	TRBV24-1	TRBJ1-1	TGTGCCACCAGTGGGGAACCGGGGGAGGCTGAAGCTTTCTTT	CATSGEPGEAEAFF
-	-	TRBV4-1	TRBJ2-1	TGCGCCAGCAGCCAAGTGGGGGGCTACAATGAGCAGTTCTTC	CASSQVGGYNEQFF
-	-	TRBV30	TRBJ2-3	TGTGCCTGGAGGCGGGACACAGATACGCAGTATTTT	CAWRRDTDTQYF
-	TRBD1	TRBV5-8	TRBJ1-2	TGTGCCAGCACCCTCCGGGGACAGGGTGCTTCCTATGGCTACACCTTC	CASTLRGQGASYGYTF
-	TRBD1	TRBV3-1/TRBV3-2	TRBJ2-1	TGTGCCAGCAGCCAAAGTTCGACAGGGGGCTCCTACAATGAGCAGTTCTTC	CASSQSSTGGSYNEQFF
-	TRBD1	TRBV29-1	TRBJ1-1	TGCAGCGTTGTAAGGCAGGGGGGCATGAACACTGAAGCTTTCTTT	CSVVRQGGMNTEAFF
-	-	TRBV28	TRBJ1-2	TGTGCCAGCAGTTCAAAACCTCAGGGCTCCTATGGCTACACCTTC	CASSSKPQGSYGYTF
-	-	TRBV19	TRBJ1-5	TGTGCCAGTAGTGATCCCGGGGGGACGCAGCCCCAGCATTTT	CASSDPGGTQPQHF
-	-	TRBV10-1	TRBJ2-5	TGCGCCAGCAGACCGCGAGAGATTTCTGACGGGGAGACCCAGTACTTC	CASRPREISDGETQYF
-	-	TRBV4-3	TRBJ2-6	TGCGCCAGCAGCCAGAGTATCTCTGGGGCCAACGTCCTGACTTTC	CASSQSISGANVLTF
few	-	TRBV20-1	TRBJ1-3	TGCAGTGCTAGTGCGGGAAACACCATATATTTT	CSASAGNTIYF
-	TRBD2	TRBV2	TRBJ2-3	TGTGCCAGCAATCTTATGGCGGGAGTGGTAGATACGCAGTATTTT	CASNLMAGVVDTQYF
-	-	TRBV28	TRBJ1-2	TGTGCCAGCAGTTACGGGTATGGCTACACCTTC	CASSYGYGYTF
-	-	TRBV3-1/TRBV3-2	TRBJ1-2	TGTGCCAGCAGCCAAGCTCAGGGGAGCGATGGCTACACCTTC	CASSQAQGSDGYTF
-	-	TRBV18	TRBJ1-1	TGTGCCAGCTCACGAGGGCAGGGGTGGCTGAACACTGAAGCTTTCTTT	CASSRGQGWLNTEAFF
-	TRBD1	TRBV6-5	TRBJ1-2	TGTGCCAGCAGCCGGGACAGTAGCTACACCTTC	CASSRDSSYTF
-	-	TRBV4-1	TRBJ2-1	TGCGCCAGCAGCCACCGACCCCTCCGGGAACCATACAATGAGCAGTTCTTC	CASSHRPLREPYNEQFF